The present T cell receptor beta chain was sequenced within a study of cytomegalovirus exposure and HLA in healthy donors. Overall study context: As an earlier analysis found, about 179 million T cells yielded over 95 million unique TCR beta sequences.

Use of 60 Vbeta and 13 Jbeta primers characterized the PCR. Using immunoSEQ multiplex PCR, the repertoire was profiled, and TCRdb retains in-frame clones only, with some absent. Here the sample spans some 200,000 clones, roughly 80% being singletons. On this clone itself: What it binds is unknown.

Germline V lookup: CDR1 KGHSH, CDR2 LQKENI. The trim removed 4 bases at V and 4 bases at J, leaving 8 bases unmatched. The CDR3 runs 16 residues. Study-level findings and limits: A later analysis showed TCR association rates differing by HLA locus, peaking at DRB1 and lowest at HLA-C. Researchers catalogued 160 or so TCR beta chains as cytomegalovirus-associated. Through in vitro validation, a few CMV-associated chains were shown to be specific for CMV antigens.

The sample comprised PBMCs. This TCR was recovered from a woman between 18 and 29 years old in good health and CMV-seronegative. V and J are TRBV18 and TRBJ1-5, with 9 positions matching TRBD1. The CDR3 DNA reads as TGTGCCAGCTCACTCTCCGGGACAGGGACAAATCAGCCCCAGCATTTT. Protein: CASSLSGTGTNQPQHF.